One sample yielded the 25 T cell receptor beta chains listed below, sequenced in a study of regulatory T cells in long-lasting Graves disease. Regarding time point: persistent/refractory GD, antithyroid drugs over 5 years with positive TRAb. PBMC RNA served as the TCR library source. Libraries of TCR beta came from iRepertoire HTBI primers plus Arm-PCR of CDR3 regions. TCRdb analysed the multiplex PCR reads with MiXCR anew, one entry per CDR3 protein. The table includes fewer than 450,000 distinct CDR3 sequences, around 21% detected once. Specimen: peripheral blood mononuclear cells (PBMCs), collected when the disease was refractory, from a patient treated with antithyroid drugs. These TCRs come from a female donor with Graves disease.

V and J are TRBV6-2 or TRBV6-3 and TRBJ2-2, with 7 nucleotides matching TRBD1. V dropped 0 bases and J dropped 2; count of bases not matched to a gene: 3. This CDR3 is built from 16 residues. Looked up from germline, CDR1 is MNHEY and CDR2 is SVGEGT. CDR3: CASSYSDRPNTGELFF. CDR3 DNA: TGTGCCAGCAGTTACTCGGACAGGCCAAACACCGGGGAGCTGTTTTTT.

This sequence joins TRBV5-4 and TRBJ2-6, with D uncertain. This CDR3 is 14 amino acids long. V was cut by 1 base and J by 4 bases, with 6 bases left in between. Germline lookup yields CDR1 SGHNT and CDR2 YYREEE (reference sequence). This CDR3 is CASSLRSGANVLTF. CDR3 DNA: TGTGCCAGCAGCTTGAGGTCAGGGGCCAACGTCCTGACTTTC.

V usage is TRBV5-8 and J usage is TRBJ2-7, with D perhaps given as TRBD1 or TRBD2 (5 bases each). The CDR3 has 14 amino acids. Trimming removed 4 bases at V and 3 bases at J, with 14 bases between. Germline V gene sequence: CDR1 SGHTS, CDR2 YDEGEE. CDR3: CASSTGTRVYEQYF. In DNA form, the CDR3 reads TGTGCCAGCAGCACGGGGACCAGGGTCTACGAGCAGTACTTC.

This clonotype came up many times. The chain combines TRBV9 with TRBJ1-1; possibly TRBD1 for D (5 bases). With 3 bases removed from V and 0 bases from J, the gap between germline ends came to 9 bases. Germline loops: CDR1 SGDLS, CDR2 YYNGEE. The CDR3 extends over 14 amino acids. CDR3 nucleotide sequence: TGTGCCAGCAGCGGTCGGGGGTTGAACACTGAAGCTTTCTTT. Amino acids: CASSGRGLNTEAFF.

This clonotype was found a few times. The V and J genes are TRBV6-2 or TRBV6-3 and TRBJ2-1; 15 bases align to TRBD2. Trimming cost V 6 bases and J 8 bases; bases outside gene matches: 5. Germline CDR1 reads MNHEY; CDR2 reads SVGEGT. The CDR3 sequence is 15 residues long. This CDR3 is CASSLGTSGRYEQFF. The CDR3 DNA reads as TGTGCCAGCAGCCTCGGGACTAGCGGGAGGTATGAGCAGTTCTTC.

CDR3 nucleotides: TGCGCCAGCAGCGGGGGGACAGGTGATAGCTCCTACGAGCAGTACTTC. It codes for CASSGGTGDSSYEQYF. This sequence joins TRBV5-1 and TRBJ2-7; 8 bases fit TRBD1. CDR3 size: 16 residues. Looked up from germline, CDR1 is SGHRS and CDR2 is YFSETQ. J gave up 0 bases and V 4 bases, and 9 bases lay outside the gene matches.

The chain links TRBV6-1 to TRBJ2-7; D ambiguous. CDR1 MNHNS and CDR2 SASEGT come from the germline V gene. Trimming shortened V by 2 bases and J by 7 bases, and 12 bases separated the two germline ends. This CDR3 is 13 amino acids long. The CDR3 nucleotides are TGTGCCAGCAGTGAACCCCCCGACTTTGAGCAGTACTTC. Translated: CASSEPPDFEQYF.

V and J are TRBV20-1 and TRBJ2-7, with D maybe TRBD2 (5 bases). Germline V CDR1 and CDR2: DFQATT, SNEGSKA (reference sequence). The CDR3 has 15 residues. Deletions cut 5 bases from V and 4 bases from J, with 21 bases between. As DNA, the CDR3 is TGCAGTGCTCCCGGACTCAGTGGGAGTCCTTACGAGCAGTACTTC. Protein product: CSAPGLSGSPYEQYF.

The rearrangement joins TRBV6-1 to TRBJ2-1; 7 nucleotides line up with TRBD1. Trimming took 5 bases from V and 6 from J; bases not matched to a gene: 7. Germline V gene data show CDR1 as MNHNS and CDR2 as SASEGT. The CDR3 contains 14 residues. The CDR3: CASSTPTGSNEQFF. CDR3 DNA sequence: TGTGCCAGCAGTACCCCGACAGGGAGCAATGAGCAGTTCTTC.

This clonotype was detected ten times or more. The rearrangement uses TRBV28 and TRBJ1-4; the D is unclear. The CDR3 is 15 amino acids. Trimming took off 2 bases at V and 3 bases at J, with 10 bases between the two ends. In germline, CDR1 is MDHEN, CDR2 SYDVKM. The CDR3: CASSLTDLANEKLFF. CDR3 DNA sequence: TGTGCCAGCAGTTTAACAGATTTGGCTAATGAAAAACTGTTTTTT.

At least ten counts were recorded for this clonotype. This rearrangement joins TRBV28 to TRBJ1-5; 8 nucleotides align to TRBD1. There are 15 residues in the CDR3. Germline V lookup: CDR1 MDHEN, CDR2 SYDVKM. J gave up 3 bases and V 2 bases, and 3 bases lay outside the gene matches. CDR3 region: CASSLGQGFNQPQHF. The CDR3 DNA reads TGTGCCAGCAGTTTAGGACAGGGTTTCAATCAGCCCCAGCATTTT.

The table lists this clonotype with many counts. DNA of the CDR3: TGTGCCAGCAGTGCGCCGGGTCTTAAGAGCTACGAGCAGTACTTC. Translation: CASSAPGLKSYEQYF. This chain links TRBV28 with TRBJ2-7; D is unclear. With 5 bases removed from V and 3 bases from J, the gap between germline ends came to 17 bases. The CDR3 is 15 amino acids. CDR1 is MDHEN and CDR2 is SYDVKM in the germline V gene.

The genes are TRBV18 and TRBJ2-7; 8 nucleotides line up with TRBD1. Germline trimming cut 4 bases from V and 0 bases from J; bases unmatched to any gene: 2. This CDR3 comprises 14 residues. Germline CDR1 reads KGHSH; CDR2 reads LQKENI. The CDR3 sequence is CASSHTGGSYEQYF. Written as DNA, the CDR3 is TGTGCCAGCTCACACACAGGGGGCTCCTACGAGCAGTACTTC.

This clonotype was observed a few times. The chain is built from TRBV28 and TRBJ2-7; 7 bases are a match to TRBD2. Unmatched junction bases numbered 2, after V lost 2 bases and J lost 10 bases. This CDR3 comprises 11 residues. CDR1 and CDR2 (germline): MDHEN, SYDVKM. The CDR3 DNA reads TGTGCCAGCAGTTTAGGGGGGGACCAGTACTTC. This encodes CASSLGGDQYF.

V gene TRBV6-1 combines with J gene TRBJ2-2, with 7 positions matching TRBD2. This CDR3 contains 16 residues. CDR1 and CDR2 (germline): MNHNS, SASEGT. The junction had 11 bases not matched to a gene; V was cut back by 8 bases and J by 2 bases. The CDR3 DNA follows: TGTGCCAGCTCCCTAGGGACTACCTCAAACACCGGGGAGCTGTTTTTT. This encodes CASSLGTTSNTGELFF.

This chain links TRBV12-3 or TRBV12-4 with TRBJ2-5; weak D call: TRBD2 (6 bases). With 5 bases removed from V and 4 bases from J, the gap between germline ends came to 14 bases. The CDR3 has 14 amino acids. The CDR3, as DNA: TGTGCCAGCAGTCCTAAGGAGGGGAGAGAGACCCAGTACTTC. Its protein is CASSPKEGRETQYF.

V is TRBV28 and J is TRBJ1-1; weak D call: TRBD1 (5 bases). The CDR3 runs to 11 residues. Germline values: CDR1 MDHEN, CDR2 SYDVKM. V gave up 8 bases and J gave up 10 bases, with 14 bases separating them. CDR3 sequence: CASAMQGLAFF. The CDR3 DNA is TGTGCCAGCGCCATGCAGGGCTTAGCTTTCTTT.

V and J are TRBV12-3 or TRBV12-4 and TRBJ1-3, with unresolved D. CDR3 length: 15 amino acids. With 5 bases removed from V and 2 bases from J, the gap between germline ends came to 13 bases. CDR3 coding DNA: TGTGCCAGCAGTGAAGCAACGGGGACTGGAAACACCATATATTTT. Amino acid sequence: CASSEATGTGNTIYF.

At least ten counts were recorded for this clonotype. The V call is TRBV5-1, the J call TRBJ1-2, with a tentative D call TRBD1 (6 bases). V gave up 4 bases and J gave up 8 bases, with 18 bases separating them. Germline lookup yields CDR1 SGHRS and CDR2 YFSETQ. CDR3 length: 14 amino acids. This CDR3 is CASSPDSGAAGYTF. The CDR3 nucleotides are TGCGCCAGCAGCCCGGACAGTGGGGCGGCCGGCTACACCTTC.

This clonotype was recorded a few times. The V gene is TRBV29-1, the J gene TRBJ2-7; TRBD1 is a possible D gene (6 bases). The germline V gene encodes CDR1 SQVTM and CDR2 ANQGSEA. The length of the CDR3 is 11 residues. The ends were cut back, 6 bases at V and 3 bases at J, with 9 bases in the middle. CDR3 in DNA: TGCAGCGTCCGGGACATCTACGAGCAGTACTTC. Amino acids: CSVRDIYEQYF.

This clonotype occurred many times. The chain recombines TRBV6-5 with TRBJ2-7; D unclear. V dropped 0 bases and J dropped 2 bases, with 11 bases sitting between them. Germline CDR1 MNHEY, CDR2 SVGAGI. The CDR3 loop spans 15 amino acids. CDR3 sequence: CASSYSSSRTYEQYF. Here the CDR3 DNA reads TGTGCCAGCAGTTACTCGAGTTCCCGTACCTACGAGCAGTACTTC.

This chain connects TRBV5-6 to TRBJ2-7; 7 bases agree with TRBD2. Germline V gene sequence: CDR1 SGHDT, CDR2 YYEEEE. V shed 1 base, J shed 0 bases, and the junction held 7 bases outside the gene matches. The length of the CDR3 is 16 residues. CDR3 region: CASSLLASGYSYEQYF. CDR3 bases: TGTGCCAGCAGCTTGTTAGCTAGCGGATACTCCTACGAGCAGTACTTC.

This clonotype was found many times. This sequence joins TRBV6-1 and TRBJ2-7; TRBD1 is a possible D gene (6 bases). The CDR3 sequence is 15 residues long. Between the trimmed V and J ends, which lost 7 bases and 0 bases, there was a span of 16 bases. Germline CDR1 is MNHNS and CDR2 is SASEGT. This CDR3 reads CASIYDPGDSYEQYF. CDR3 nucleotide sequence: TGTGCCAGCATCTACGACCCAGGGGACTCCTACGAGCAGTACTTC.

The V and J genes are TRBV10-1 and TRBJ2-7; TRBD2 matches 9 bases. The CDR3 length is 13 residues. Per the germline V gene, CDR1 is WNHNN and CDR2 is SYGVQD (reference sequence). Trimming at V came to 3 bases and at J to 6 bases, leaving 3 bases not matched to a gene. For the CDR3, the DNA is TGCGCCAGCAGTGAAGGTAGCGGGGGCGAGCAGTACTTC. It is translated as CASSEGSGGEQYF.

This clonotype was recorded at least ten times. This chain joins TRBV28 and TRBJ1-2; TRBD1 matches at 9 bases. The ends lost 3 bases at V and 4 bases at J; junction bases unmatched: 3. The germline gives CDR1 MDHEN, CDR2 SYDVKM. The CDR3 covers 14 residues. CDR3: CASSFGDRVYGYTF. CDR3 bases: TGTGCCAGCAGTTTTGGGGACAGGGTCTATGGCTACACCTTC.